Given below is one T cell receptor (beta chain) in context. Antigen unknown. The record originates from a study of cytomegalovirus exposure and HLA in healthy donors. Broader study findings: Some TCR beta chains (164 of them) were listed as cytomegalovirus-associated. Segments of the TCR beta V type were, in most cases, productive about 90% or about 30% of the time in an earlier analysis. Researchers had no immune exposure information except CMV serostatus available. Later analysis demonstrated an association between a missense DCLRE1C variant and TCR beta V- and J-gene trimming.

Both 60 Vbeta primers and 13 Jbeta primers went into the PCR. Generated by immunoSEQ multiplex PCR, the TCRdb table keeps only in-frame clones and is missing some. Among roughly 120,000 clones listed, approximately 81% were seen once. The CDR3 consists of 15 residues. V lost 4 bases, J lost 4 bases, and 5 bases stayed unmatched. The V gene's germline CDR1 is SGHNT and CDR2 YYREEE (reference sequence). The TCR was taken from a woman between 25 and 40 years old in good health and CMV-seronegative. Input material: PBMCs. The rearrangement links TRBV5-4 to TRBJ2-1; 10 nucleotides agree with TRBD2. This CDR3 is CASSATSGSYNEQFF. CDR3 sequence (DNA): TGTGCCAGCAGCGCGACTAGCGGGTCATACAATGAGCAGTTCTTC.